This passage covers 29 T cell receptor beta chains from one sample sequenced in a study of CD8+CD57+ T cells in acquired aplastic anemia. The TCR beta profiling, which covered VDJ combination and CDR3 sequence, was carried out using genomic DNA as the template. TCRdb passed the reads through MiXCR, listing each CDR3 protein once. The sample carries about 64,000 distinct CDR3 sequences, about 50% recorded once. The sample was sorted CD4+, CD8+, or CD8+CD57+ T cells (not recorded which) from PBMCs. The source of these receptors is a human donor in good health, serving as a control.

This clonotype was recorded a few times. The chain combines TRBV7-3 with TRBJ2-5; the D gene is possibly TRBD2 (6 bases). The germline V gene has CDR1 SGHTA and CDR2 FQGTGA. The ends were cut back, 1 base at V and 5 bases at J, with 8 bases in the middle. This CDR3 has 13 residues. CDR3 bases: TGTGCCAGCAGCTTAATGGAGGGGGAGACCCAGTACTTC. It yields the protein CASSLMEGETQYF.

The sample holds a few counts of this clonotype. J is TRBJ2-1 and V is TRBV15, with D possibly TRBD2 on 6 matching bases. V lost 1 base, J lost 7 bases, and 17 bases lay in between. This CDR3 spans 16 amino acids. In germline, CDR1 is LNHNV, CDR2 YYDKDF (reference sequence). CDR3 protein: CATSRVGLGGPNEQFF. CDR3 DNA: TGTGCCACCAGCAGAGTTGGGTTGGGGGGACCAAATGAGCAGTTCTTC.

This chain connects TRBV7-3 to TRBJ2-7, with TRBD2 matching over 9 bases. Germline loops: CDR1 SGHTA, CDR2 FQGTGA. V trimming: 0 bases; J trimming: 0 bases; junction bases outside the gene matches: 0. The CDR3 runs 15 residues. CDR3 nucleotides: TGTGCCAGCAGCTTAACGACTAGCGGCTCCTACGAGCAGTACTTC. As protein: CASSLTTSGSYEQYF. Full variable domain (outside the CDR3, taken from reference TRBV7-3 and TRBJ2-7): GAGVSQTPSNKVTEKGKYVELRCDPISGHTALYWYRQSLGQGPEFLIYFQGTGAADDSGLPNDRFFAVRPEGSVSTLKIQRTERGDSAVYLCASSLTTSGSYEQYFGPGTRLTVT.

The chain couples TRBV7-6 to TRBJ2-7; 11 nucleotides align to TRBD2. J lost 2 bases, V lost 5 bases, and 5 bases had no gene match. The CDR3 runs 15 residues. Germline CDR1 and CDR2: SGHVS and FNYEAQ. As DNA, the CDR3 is TGTGCCAGCAGCATTGGGACTAGCGGTGCCTACGAGCAGTACTTC. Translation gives CASSIGTSGAYEQYF.

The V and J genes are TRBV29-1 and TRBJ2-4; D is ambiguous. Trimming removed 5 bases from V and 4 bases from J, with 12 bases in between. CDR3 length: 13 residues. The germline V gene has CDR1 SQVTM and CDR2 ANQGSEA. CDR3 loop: CSVWANPKNIQYF. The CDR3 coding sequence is TGCAGCGTTTGGGCCAACCCGAAAAACATTCAGTACTTC.

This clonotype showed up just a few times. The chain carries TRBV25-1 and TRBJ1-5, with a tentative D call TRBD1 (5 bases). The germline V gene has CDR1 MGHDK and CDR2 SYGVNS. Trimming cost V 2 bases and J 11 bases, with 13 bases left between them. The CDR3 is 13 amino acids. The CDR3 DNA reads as TGTGCCAGCAGTGAACCAGGGAGGGAGACCCAGCATTTT. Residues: CASSEPGRETQHF.

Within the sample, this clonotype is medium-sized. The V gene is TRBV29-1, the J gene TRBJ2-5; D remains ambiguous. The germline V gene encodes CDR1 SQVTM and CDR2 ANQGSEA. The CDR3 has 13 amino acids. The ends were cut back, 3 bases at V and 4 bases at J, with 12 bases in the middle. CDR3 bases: TGCAGCGTTGATTCGGCCCTCTCAGAGACCCAGTACTTC. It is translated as CSVDSALSETQYF.

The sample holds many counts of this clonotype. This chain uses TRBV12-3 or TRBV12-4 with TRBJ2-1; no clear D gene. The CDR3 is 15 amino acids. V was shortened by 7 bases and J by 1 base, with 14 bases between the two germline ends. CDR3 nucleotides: TGTGCCAGCACCATCAGACAAGGGTCCTACAATGAGCAGTTCTTC. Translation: CASTIRQGSYNEQFF.

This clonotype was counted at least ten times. The CDR3 region is CASSLPRGQGFHEQYF. In DNA, the CDR3 is TGTGCCAGCAGCTTACCTCGGGGACAGGGTTTCCACGAGCAGTACTTC. The chain combines TRBV11-2 with TRBJ2-7, with 9 bases lining up with TRBD1. Germline V CDR1 and CDR2: SGHAT, FQNNGV. V trimming: 2 bases; J trimming: 5 bases; junction bases outside the gene matches: 10. The CDR3 is made up of 16 amino acids.

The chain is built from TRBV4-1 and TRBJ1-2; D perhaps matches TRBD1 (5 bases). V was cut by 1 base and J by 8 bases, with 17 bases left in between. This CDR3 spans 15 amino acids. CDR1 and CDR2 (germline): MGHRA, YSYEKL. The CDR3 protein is CASSQGYQGLNGYTF. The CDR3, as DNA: TGCGCCAGCAGCCAAGGGTATCAGGGTCTGAACGGCTACACCTTC.

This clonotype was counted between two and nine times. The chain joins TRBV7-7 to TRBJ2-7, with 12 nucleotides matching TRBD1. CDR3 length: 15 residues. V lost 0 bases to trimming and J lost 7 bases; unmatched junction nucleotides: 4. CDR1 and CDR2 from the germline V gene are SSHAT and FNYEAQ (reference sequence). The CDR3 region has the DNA TGTGCCAGCAGCTTAGCCGGGACAGGGGGCCGGGAGCAGTACTTC. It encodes CASSLAGTGGREQYF. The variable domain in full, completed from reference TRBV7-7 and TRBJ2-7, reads GAGVSQSPRYKVTKRGQDVTLRCDPISSHATLYWYQQALGQGPEFLTYFNYEAQPDKSGLPSDRFSAERPEGSISTLTIQRTEQRDSAMYRCASSLAGTGGREQYFGPGTRLTVT.

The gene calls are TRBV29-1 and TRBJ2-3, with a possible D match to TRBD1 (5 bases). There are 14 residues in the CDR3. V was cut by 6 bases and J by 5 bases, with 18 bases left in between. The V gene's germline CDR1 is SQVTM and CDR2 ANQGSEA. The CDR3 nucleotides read TGCAGCGTAGCCCGGACATATACGGGAGATACGCAGTATTTT. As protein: CSVARTYTGDTQYF.

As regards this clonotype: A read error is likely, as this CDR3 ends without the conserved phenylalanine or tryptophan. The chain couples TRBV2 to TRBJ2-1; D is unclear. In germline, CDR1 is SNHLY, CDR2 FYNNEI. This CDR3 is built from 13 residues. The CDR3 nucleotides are TGTGTCAGCAGTGAGCCGAGTGCCAATGAGCAGTTCCTC. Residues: CVSSEPSANEQFL.

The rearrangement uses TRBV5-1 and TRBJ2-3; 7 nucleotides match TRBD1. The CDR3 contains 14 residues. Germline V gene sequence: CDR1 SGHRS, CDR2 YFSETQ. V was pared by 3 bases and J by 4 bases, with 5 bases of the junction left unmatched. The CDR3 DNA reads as TGCGCCAGCAGCTCCGGACAGGCGGCAGATACGCAGTATTTT. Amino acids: CASSSGQAADTQYF. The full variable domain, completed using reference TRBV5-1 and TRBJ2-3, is KAGVTQTPRYLIKTRGQQVTLSCSPISGHRSVSWYQQTPGQGLQFLFEYFSETQRNKGNFPGRFSGRQFSNSRSEMNVSTLELGDSALYLCASSSGQAADTQYFGPGTRLTVL.

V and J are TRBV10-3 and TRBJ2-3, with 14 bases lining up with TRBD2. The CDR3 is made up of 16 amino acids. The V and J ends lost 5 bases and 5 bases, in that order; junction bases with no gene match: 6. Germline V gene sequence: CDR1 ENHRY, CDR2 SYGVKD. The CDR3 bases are TGTGCCATCAGTAGACTAGCGGGAGGGCGGGAAGATACGCAGTATTTT. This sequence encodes CAISRLAGGREDTQYF.

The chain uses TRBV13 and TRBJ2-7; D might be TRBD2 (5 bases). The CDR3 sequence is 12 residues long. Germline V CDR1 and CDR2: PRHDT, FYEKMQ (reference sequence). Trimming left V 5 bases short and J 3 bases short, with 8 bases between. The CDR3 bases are TGTGCCAGCAGCGGGAGTGGCTACGAGCAGTACTTC. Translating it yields CASSGSGYEQYF.

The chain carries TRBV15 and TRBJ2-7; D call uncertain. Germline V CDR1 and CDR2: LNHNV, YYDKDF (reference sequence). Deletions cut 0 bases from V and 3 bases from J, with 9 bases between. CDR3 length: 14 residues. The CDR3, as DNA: TGTGCCACCAGCAGAGATCGGCAGAGCTACGAGCAGTACTTC. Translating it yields CATSRDRQSYEQYF. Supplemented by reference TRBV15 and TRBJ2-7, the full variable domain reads DAMVIQNPRYQVTQFGKPVTLSCSQTLNHNVMYWYQQKSSQAPKLLFHYYDKDFNNEADTPDNFQSRRPNTSFCFLDIRSPGLGDTAMYLCATSRDRQSYEQYFGPGTRLTVT.

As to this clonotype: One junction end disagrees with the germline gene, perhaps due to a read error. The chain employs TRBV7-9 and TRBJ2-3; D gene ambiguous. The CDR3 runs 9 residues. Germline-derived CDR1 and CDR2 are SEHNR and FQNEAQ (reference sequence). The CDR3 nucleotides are TGTGCCAGCAGCACCGAGGTCGATTTT. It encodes CASSTEVDF.

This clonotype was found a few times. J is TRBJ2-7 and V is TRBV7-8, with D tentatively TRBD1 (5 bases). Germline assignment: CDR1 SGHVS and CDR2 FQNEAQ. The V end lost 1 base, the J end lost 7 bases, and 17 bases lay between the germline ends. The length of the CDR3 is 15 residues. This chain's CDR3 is CASSLGTLRQGEQYV. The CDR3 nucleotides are TGTGCCAGCAGCTTAGGGACCCTTCGGCAGGGTGAGCAGTACGTC.

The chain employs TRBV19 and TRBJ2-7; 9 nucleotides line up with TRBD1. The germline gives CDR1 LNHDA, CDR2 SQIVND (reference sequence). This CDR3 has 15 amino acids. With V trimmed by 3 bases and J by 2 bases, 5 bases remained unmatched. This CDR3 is CASSIGGTGTYEQYF. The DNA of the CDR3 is TGTGCCAGTAGTATTGGGGGGACAGGGACCTACGAGCAGTACTTC.

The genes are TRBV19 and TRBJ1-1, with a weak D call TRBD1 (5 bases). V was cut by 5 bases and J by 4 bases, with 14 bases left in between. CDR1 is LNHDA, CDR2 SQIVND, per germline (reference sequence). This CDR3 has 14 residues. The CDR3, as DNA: TGTGCCAGTAGTCAGACGGGTCAGGGCACTGAAGCTTTCTTT. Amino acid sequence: CASSQTGQGTEAFF.

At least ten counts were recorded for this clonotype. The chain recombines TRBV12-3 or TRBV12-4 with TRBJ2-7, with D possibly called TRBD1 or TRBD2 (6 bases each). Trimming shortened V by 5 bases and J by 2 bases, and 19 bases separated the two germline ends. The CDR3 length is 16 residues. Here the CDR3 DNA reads TGTGCCAGCAGTGCCGGGGACGGAGGGGGACCCTACGAGCAGTACTTC. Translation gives CASSAGDGGGPYEQYF.

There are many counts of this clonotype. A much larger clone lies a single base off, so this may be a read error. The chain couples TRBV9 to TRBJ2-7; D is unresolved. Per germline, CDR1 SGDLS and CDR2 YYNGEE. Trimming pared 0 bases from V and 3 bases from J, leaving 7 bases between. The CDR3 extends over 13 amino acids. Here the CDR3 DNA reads TGTGCCAGCAGCGTAGAGGCCAGCTACGAGCAGTACTTC. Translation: CASSVEASYEQYF.

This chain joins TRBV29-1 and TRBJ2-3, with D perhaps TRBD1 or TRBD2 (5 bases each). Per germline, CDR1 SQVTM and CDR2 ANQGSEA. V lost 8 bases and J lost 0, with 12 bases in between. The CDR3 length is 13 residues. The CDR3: CSSYRDSTDTQYF. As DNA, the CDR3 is TGCAGCAGTTACCGGGACAGCACAGATACGCAGTATTTT.

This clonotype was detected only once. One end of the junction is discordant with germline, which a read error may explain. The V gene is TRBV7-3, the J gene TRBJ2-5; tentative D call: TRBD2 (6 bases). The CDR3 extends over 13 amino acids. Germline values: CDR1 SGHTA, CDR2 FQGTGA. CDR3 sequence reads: CASSLCTREIQYF. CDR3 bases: TGTGCCAGCAGCTTATGTACCCGGGAGATCCAGTACTTC.

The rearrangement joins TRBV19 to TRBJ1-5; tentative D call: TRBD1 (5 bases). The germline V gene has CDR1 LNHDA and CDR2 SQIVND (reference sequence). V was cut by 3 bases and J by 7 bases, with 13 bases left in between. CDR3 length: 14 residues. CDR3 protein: CASSIGGFGQPQHF. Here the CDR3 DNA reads TGTGCCAGTAGTATTGGGGGATTCGGCCAGCCCCAGCATTTT.

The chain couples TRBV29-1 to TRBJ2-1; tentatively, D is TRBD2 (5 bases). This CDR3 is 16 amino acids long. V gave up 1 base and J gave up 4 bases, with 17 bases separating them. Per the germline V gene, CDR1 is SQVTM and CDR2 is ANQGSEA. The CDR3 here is CSVEVMRVQFYNEQFF. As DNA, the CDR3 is TGCAGCGTTGAAGTCATGAGGGTCCAATTTTACAATGAGCAGTTCTTC.

Written as DNA, the CDR3 is TGTGCCAGTAGTCCTCCTCCGGGACAGAAAAACTATGGCTACACCTTC. It yields the protein CASSPPPGQKNYGYTF. The chain combines TRBV19 with TRBJ1-2; TRBD1 aligns across 7 bases. The CDR3 totals 16 residues. The germline gives CDR1 LNHDA, CDR2 SQIVND (reference sequence). The trim removed 5 bases at V and 2 bases at J, leaving 11 bases unmatched.

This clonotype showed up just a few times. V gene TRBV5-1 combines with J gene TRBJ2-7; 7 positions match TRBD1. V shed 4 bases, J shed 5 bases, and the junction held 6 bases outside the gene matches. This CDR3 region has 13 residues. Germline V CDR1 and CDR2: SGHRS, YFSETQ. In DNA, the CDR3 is TGCGCCAGCAGCAACGGACAGGCGGACGAGCAGTACTTC. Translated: CASSNGQADEQYF.